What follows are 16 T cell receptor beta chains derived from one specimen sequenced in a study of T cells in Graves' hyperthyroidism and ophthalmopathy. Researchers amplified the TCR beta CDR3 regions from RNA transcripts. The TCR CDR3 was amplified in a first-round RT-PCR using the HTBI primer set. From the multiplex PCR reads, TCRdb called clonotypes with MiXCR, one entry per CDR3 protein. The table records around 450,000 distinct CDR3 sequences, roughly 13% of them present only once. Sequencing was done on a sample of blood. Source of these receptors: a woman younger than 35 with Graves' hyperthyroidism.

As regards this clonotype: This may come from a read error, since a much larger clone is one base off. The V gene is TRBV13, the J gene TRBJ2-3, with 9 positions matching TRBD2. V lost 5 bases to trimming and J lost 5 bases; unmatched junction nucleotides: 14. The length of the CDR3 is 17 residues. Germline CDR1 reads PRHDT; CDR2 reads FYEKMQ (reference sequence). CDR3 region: CASSPHRRAGGVDTQYF. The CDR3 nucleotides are TGTGCCAGCAGCCCACACCGTCGGGCGGGAGGGGTAGATACGCAGTATTTT.

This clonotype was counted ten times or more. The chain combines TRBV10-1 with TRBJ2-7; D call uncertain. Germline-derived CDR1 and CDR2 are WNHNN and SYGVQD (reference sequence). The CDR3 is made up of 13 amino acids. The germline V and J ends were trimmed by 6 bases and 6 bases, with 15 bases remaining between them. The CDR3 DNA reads TGCGCCAGCAGCGACGCATTAGCCCCCGAGCAGTACTTC. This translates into CASSDALAPEQYF.

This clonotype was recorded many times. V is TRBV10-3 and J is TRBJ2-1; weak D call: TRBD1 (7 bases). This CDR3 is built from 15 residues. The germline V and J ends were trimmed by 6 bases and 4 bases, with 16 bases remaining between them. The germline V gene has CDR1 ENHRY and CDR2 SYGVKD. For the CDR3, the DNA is TGTGCCATCAGCCACGACCAGGGGGGTTACAATGAGCAGTTCTTC. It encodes CAISHDQGGYNEQFF.

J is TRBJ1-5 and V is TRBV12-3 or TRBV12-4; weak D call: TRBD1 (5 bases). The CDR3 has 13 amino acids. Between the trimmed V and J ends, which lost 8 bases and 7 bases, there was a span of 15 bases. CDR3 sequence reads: CASGFRDNQPQHF. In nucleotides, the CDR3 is TGTGCCAGCGGCTTCAGGGATAACCAGCCCCAGCATTTT.

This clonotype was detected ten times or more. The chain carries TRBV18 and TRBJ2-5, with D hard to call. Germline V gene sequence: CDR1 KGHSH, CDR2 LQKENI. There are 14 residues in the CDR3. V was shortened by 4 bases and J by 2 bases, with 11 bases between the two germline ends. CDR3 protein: CASSLGLDQETQYF. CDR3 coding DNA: TGTGCCAGCTCACTTGGGCTGGATCAAGAGACCCAGTACTTC.

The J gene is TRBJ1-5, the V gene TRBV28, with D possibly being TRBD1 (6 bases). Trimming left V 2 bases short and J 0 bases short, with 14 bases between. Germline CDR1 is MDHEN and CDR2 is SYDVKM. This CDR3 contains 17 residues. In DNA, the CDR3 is TGTGCCAGCAGTTTAGTCGGGACACAATATAGCAATCAGCCCCAGCATTTT. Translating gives CASSLVGTQYSNQPQHF. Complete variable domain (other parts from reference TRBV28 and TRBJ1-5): DVKVTQSSRYLVKRTGEKVFLECVQDMDHENMFWYRQDPGLGLRLIYFSYDVKMKEKGDIPEGYSVSREKKERFSLILESASTNQTSMYLCASSLVGTQYSNQPQHFGDGTRLSIL.

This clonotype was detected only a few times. CDR3 protein: CASSQGAGTSERQYF. The CDR3 DNA sequence: TGTGCCAGCAGCCAAGGGGCCGGGACTAGCGAACGTCAGTACTTC. This chain joins TRBV4-2 and TRBJ2-5; the match to TRBD2 covers 10 bases. CDR1 is LGHNA, CDR2 YNFKEQ, per germline. The V gene end was trimmed by 1 base and the J gene end by 11 bases; junction bases not matched to a gene: 10. This CDR3 is 15 amino acids long.

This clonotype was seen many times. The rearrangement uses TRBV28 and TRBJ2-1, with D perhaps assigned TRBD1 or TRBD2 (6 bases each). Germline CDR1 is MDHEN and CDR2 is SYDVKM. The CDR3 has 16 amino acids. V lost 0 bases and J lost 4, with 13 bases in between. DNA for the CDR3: TGTGCCAGCAGTTTATGGGCCTTAGGGGGGTACAATGAGCAGTTCTTC. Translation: CASSLWALGGYNEQFF.

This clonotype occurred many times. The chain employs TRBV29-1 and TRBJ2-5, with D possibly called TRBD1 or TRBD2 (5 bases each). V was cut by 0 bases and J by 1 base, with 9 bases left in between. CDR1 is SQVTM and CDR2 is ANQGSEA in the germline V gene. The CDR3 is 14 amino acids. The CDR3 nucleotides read TGCAGCGTTGAAGAGGGTGGGGGCCAAGAGACCCAGTACTTC. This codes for CSVEEGGGQETQYF.

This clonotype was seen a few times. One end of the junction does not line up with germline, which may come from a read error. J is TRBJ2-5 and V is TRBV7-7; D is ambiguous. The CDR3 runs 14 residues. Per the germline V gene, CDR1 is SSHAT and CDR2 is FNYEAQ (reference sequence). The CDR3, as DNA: TGTGCTAGCAGCCAAAAGTACGGTGCTGAGACCCAGTACTTC. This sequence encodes CASSQKYGAETQYF.

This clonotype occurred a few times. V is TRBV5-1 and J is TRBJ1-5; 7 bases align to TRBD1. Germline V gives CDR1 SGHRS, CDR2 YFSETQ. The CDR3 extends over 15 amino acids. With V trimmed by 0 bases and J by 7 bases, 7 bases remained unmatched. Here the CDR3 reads CASSLEAGGAQPQHF. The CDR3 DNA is TGCGCCAGCAGCTTGGAGGCAGGGGGGGCACAGCCCCAGCATTTT.

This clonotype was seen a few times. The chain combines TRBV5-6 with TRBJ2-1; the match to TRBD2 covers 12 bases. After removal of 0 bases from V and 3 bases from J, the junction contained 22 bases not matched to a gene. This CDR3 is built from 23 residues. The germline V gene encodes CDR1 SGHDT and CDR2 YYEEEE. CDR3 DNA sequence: TGTGCCAGCAGCTTGGCTGGACTAGCGGGATCAGGAGGGGCCACCGGATTCTACAATGAGCAGTTCTTC. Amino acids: CASSLAGLAGSGGATGFYNEQFF.

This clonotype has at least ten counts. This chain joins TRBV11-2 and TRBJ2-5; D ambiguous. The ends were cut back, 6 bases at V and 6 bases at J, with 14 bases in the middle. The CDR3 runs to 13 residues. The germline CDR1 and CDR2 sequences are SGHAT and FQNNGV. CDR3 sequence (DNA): TGTGCCAGCAGAGGTTTGACGGTGAAGACCCAGTACTTC. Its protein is CASRGLTVKTQYF.

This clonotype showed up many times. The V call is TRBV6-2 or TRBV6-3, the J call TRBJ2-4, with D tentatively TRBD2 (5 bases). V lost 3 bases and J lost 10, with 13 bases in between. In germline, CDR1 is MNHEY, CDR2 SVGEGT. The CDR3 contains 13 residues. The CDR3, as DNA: TGTGCCAGCAGTTATCAGGAGGAGGAGATTCAGTACTTC. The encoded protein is CASSYQEEEIQYF.

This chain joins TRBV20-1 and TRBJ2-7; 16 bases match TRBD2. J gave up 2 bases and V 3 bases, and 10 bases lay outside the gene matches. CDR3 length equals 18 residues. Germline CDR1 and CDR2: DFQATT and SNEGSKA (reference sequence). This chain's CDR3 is CSASVYGTSGRDTYEQYF. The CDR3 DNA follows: TGCAGTGCTAGTGTCTATGGGACTAGCGGGAGGGACACCTACGAGCAGTACTTC.

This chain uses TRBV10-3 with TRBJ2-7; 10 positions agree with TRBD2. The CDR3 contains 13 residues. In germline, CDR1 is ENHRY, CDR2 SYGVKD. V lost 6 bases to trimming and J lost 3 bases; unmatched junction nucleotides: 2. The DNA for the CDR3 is TGTGCCATCAGAAGGACTAGCGGCTACGAGCAGTACTTC. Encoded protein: CAIRRTSGYEQYF.